A selection of T cell receptor beta chains follows, all from one sample in a study of cytomegalovirus exposure and HLA in healthy donors. Measured with immunoSEQ multiplex PCR; TCRdb has only the in-frame clones, and not every one. Here the sample spans fewer than 200,000 clones, nearly 90% being singletons. The sequenced material came from PBMCs. The receptors were sampled from a young woman in good health and CMV-seropositive. Both conserved end residues are part of each CDR3. A D gene is named only where the DNA matches it firmly. A row's size may be missing; if present it is once, few, many or a size class.

size,J,D,V,CDR3,DNA
-,TRBJ2-3,-,TRBV6-4,CASSAGTDTQYF,TGTGCCAGCAGTGCCGGCACAGATACGCAGTATTTT
-,TRBJ2-1,TRBD2,TRBV4-2,CASSQVQAGGSYNEQFF,TGTGCCAGCAGCCAAGTCCAAGCGGGAGGCTCCTACAATGAGCAGTTCTTC
-,TRBJ1-2,-,TRBV5-4,CASSFESFGYTF,TGTGCCAGCAGCTTTGAGAGTTTTGGCTACACCTTC
once,TRBJ1-1,-,TRBV6-5,CASISPGGNTEAFF,TGTGCCAGCATTTCCCCGGGGGGGAACACTGAAGCTTTCTTT
-,TRBJ1-2,-,TRBV11-2,CASSLEVQPYYGYTF,TGTGCCAGCAGCTTAGAGGTACAGCCCTACTATGGCTACACCTTC
few,TRBJ2-3,TRBD1,TRBV6-6,CASSYRQGVGTDTQYF,TGTGCCAGCAGTTACAGACAGGGGGTTGGTACAGATACGCAGTATTTT
-,TRBJ2-7,-,TRBV11-2,CASSLAGGAGEQYF,TGTGCCAGCAGCTTAGCGGGGGGCGCGGGCGAGCAGTACTTC
-,TRBJ2-7,-,TRBV7-7,CASSSRAGYEQYF,TGTGCTAGCAGCTCGAGGGCAGGTTACGAGCAGTACTTC
-,TRBJ2-1,TRBD1,TRBV5-6,CASSFRGQVSYNEQFF,TGTGCCAGCAGCTTTCGGGGACAGGTATCCTACAATGAGCAGTTCTTC
-,TRBJ2-1,TRBD2,TRBV7-9,CASSSRPGTSGSGNNEQFF,TGTGCCAGCAGCTCTCGTCCCGGGACTAGCGGGAGTGGGAACAATGAGCAGTTCTTC
-,TRBJ1-2,-,TRBV19,CASTPGMGGHGGYTF,TGTGCCAGTACCCCTGGAATGGGGGGGCACGGGGGCTACACCTTC
-,TRBJ2-1,-,TRBV4-3,CASSQDQAGRNNEQFF,TGCGCCAGCAGCCAAGATCAAGCGGGTAGAAACAATGAGCAGTTCTTC
-,TRBJ2-7,TRBD2,TRBV9,CASSPIAGKSEQYF,TGTGCCAGCAGCCCCATAGCGGGAAAATCCGAGCAGTACTTC
-,TRBJ2-3,TRBD2,TRBV6-6,CASSKGLAPTDTQYF,TGTGCCAGCAGTAAGGGACTAGCGCCCACAGATACGCAGTATTTT